The T cell receptor beta chain under discussion was sequenced for a study of T cell responses to AZD1222 COVID-19 vaccine. Regarding the study as a whole: Donors, mostly white British, included more females; clonal diversity was possibly underestimated. Nearly half of spike-specific TCRs reportedly target variant regions that are unmutated in the B.1.351 and B.1.1.7 variants.

V trimming: 7 bases; J trimming: 4 bases; junction bases outside the gene matches: 9. Germline V gives CDR1 MNHEY, CDR2 SVGAGI. The CDR3 has 14 residues. As regards this clone: Antigen unknown.

Assay: immunoSEQ multiplex PCR; the TCRdb copy retains only in-frame clones and omits some. The sample contains about 110,000 clones, around 90% of which appear only once. The specimen comprised peripheral blood, sampled 28 days after the second AZD1222 dose. This sequence was found in an adult who received the AZD1222 COVID-19 vaccine. The V gene is TRBV6-5, the J gene TRBJ1-2; 7 bases are shared with TRBD1. CDR3 sequence (DNA): TGTGCCAGCACCAAGGGGGCGGAGGCCTATGGCTACACCTTC. The encoded protein is CASTKGAEAYGYTF.